This is a list of T cell receptor beta chains from one sample in a study of OX40 agonist ivuxolimab in advanced cancers. Sequencing was performed with immunoSEQ multiplex PCR; in TCRdb, only in-frame clones are kept and a portion is missing. The profile shows around 66,000 clones, nearly 90% of them singletons. The sample here was CD4+ or CD8+ T cells sorted from blood, taken in a trial of the OX40 agonist ivuxolimab. Receptors originate from an adult with an advanced solid tumor such as melanoma, head and neck, liver or kidney cancer. The CDR3 runs from the conserved cysteine through the conserved F or W. The order of the fields is D gene, clone size, J gene, V gene, CDR3 protein, CDR3 DNA. A D gene is named only where the DNA matches it firmly. Some rows mark clone size as missing; the rest say once, few, many or name a class of expanded clone.

. . TRBJ2-3 TRBV7-2 CASRQASDTQYF TGTGCCAGCCGCCAAGCCTCCGATACGCAGTATTTT
. . TRBJ1-6 TRBV5-4 CASSYQSLNNSPLHF TGTGCCAGCAGCTACCAGAGTCTCAATAATTCACCCCTCCACTTT
. . TRBJ2-1 TRBV19 CASSIGMGGPYNEQFF TGTGCCAGTAGTATCGGTATGGGGGGCCCCTACAATGAGCAGTTCTTC
TRBD1 few TRBJ1-4 TRBV27 CASSPGDRSNEKLFF TGTGCCAGCAGTCCAGGGGACAGGTCTAATGAAAAACTGTTTTTT
. . TRBJ1-4 TRBV4-1 CASSQGILLTVEKLFF TGCGCCAGCAGCCAAGGGATATTACTAACCGTCGAAAAACTGTTTTTT
. . TRBJ1-5 TRBV10-3 CAISTTSGSNQPQHF TGTGCCATCAGTACCACCTCTGGTAGCAATCAGCCCCAGCATTTT
TRBD1 . TRBJ1-2 TRBV7-8 CASSGRTGHGYTF TGTGCCAGCAGCGGCAGGACAGGGCATGGCTACACCTTC
. . TRBJ2-1 TRBV4-1 CASSQDQQTEQFF TGCGCCAGCAGCCAAGATCAGCAGACCGAGCAGTTCTTC
. . TRBJ2-7 TRBV7-7 CASSFRSRTVSYEQYF TGTGCCAGCAGCTTCCGAAGTCGGACAGTCTCCTACGAGCAGTACTTC
TRBD2 . TRBJ2-7 TRBV10-2 CASSEGGRGGSYEQYF TGCGCCAGCAGTGAGGGTGGTCGGGGGGGTTCCTACGAGCAGTACTTC
. . TRBJ2-5 TRBV19 CASSIIGETQYF TGTGCCAGTAGTATAATTGGAGAGACCCAGTACTTC
. once TRBJ2-7 TRBV5-1 CASRRESLYEQYF TGCGCCTCCAGACGGGAGAGTTTATACGAGCAGTACTTC
TRBD2 . TRBJ2-3 TRBV2 CASRASERGNTDTQYF TGTGCCAGCAGGGCCAGCGAGCGGGGGAACACAGATACGCAGTATTTT
. . TRBJ2-3 TRBV2 CASSVQGTTDTQYF TGTGCCAGCAGTGTTCAGGGGACCACAGATACGCAGTATTTT
. . TRBJ2-7 TRBV6-5 CASSHRQVPYEQYF TGTGCCAGCAGCCACCGACAGGTACCCTACGAGCAGTACTTC
. . TRBJ1-5 TRBV6-1 CASREDRNSNQPQHF TGTGCCAGCAGGGAAGACAGGAATAGCAATCAGCCCCAGCATTTT
TRBD2 . TRBJ2-7 TRBV9 CASSATGTSGYEQYF TGTGCCAGCAGCGCTACCGGGACTAGCGGGTACGAGCAGTACTTC
. . TRBJ1-2 TRBV25-1 CASSESLGAIYGYTF TGTGCCAGCAGTGAAAGCCTGGGGGCGATCTATGGCTACACCTTC
. once TRBJ1-6 TRBV9 CASSVGRGNSPLHF TGTGCCAGCAGCGTTGGCAGGGGTAATTCACCCCTCCACTTT
. once TRBJ1-6 TRBV15 CATSRDVDLPLHF TGTGCCACCAGCAGAGACGTGGACCTACCCCTCCACTTT